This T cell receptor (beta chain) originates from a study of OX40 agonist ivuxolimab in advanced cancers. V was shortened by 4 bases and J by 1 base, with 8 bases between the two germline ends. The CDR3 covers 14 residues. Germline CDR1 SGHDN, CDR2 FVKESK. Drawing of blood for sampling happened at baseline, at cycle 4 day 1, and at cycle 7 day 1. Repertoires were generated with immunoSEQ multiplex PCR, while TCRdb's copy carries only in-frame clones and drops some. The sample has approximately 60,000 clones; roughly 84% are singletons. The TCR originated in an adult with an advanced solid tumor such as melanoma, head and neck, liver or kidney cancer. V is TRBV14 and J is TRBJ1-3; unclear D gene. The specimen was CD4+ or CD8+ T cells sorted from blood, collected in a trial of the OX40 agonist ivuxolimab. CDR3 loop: CASSRRASGNTIYF. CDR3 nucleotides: TGTGCCAGCAGCCGACGGGCTTCTGGAAACACCATATATTTT.